Described below is a single T cell receptor beta chain sequence and its context. The sample comes from a study of siplizumab effects on memory and regulatory T cells. The table came from immunoSEQ multiplex PCR; TCRdb's copy has only in-frame clones and leaves some out. The table lists approximately 97,000 clones, about 90% of them singletons. From germline, CDR1 is MNHNY and CDR2 SVGAGI (reference sequence). The CDR3 is 13 residues long. Trimming cost V 6 bases and J 1 base, with 9 bases left between them. V and J are TRBV6-6 and TRBJ1-1; D gene ambiguous. The source material was CD4+ T cells sorted from blood. This TCR was sampled from a human donor in good health. CDR3 nucleotide sequence: TGTGCCAGCAGGGATCTTGGGAACACTGAAGCTTTCTTT. As protein: CASRDLGNTEAFF.